Following are 13 T cell receptor beta chains from one sample sequenced in a study of blood T cell repertoires in COVID-19. The repertoire was sequenced with immunoSEQ multiplex PCR; TCRdb's copy has only in-frame clones and lacks some. Here the sample spans about 88,000 clones, more than 75% being singletons. The sequencing input was peripheral blood. The origin of the receptors is a woman aged 70-85 years with acute or convalescent COVID-19.

The chain joins TRBV18 to TRBJ1-1; 9 nucleotides align to TRBD1. Trimming removed 6 bases from V and 3 bases from J; junction bases left unmatched: 5. The CDR3 contains 14 residues. Germline V lookup: CDR1 KGHSH, CDR2 LQKENI. CDR3 DNA sequence: TGTGCCAGCTCGCCTAACAGGGGGCACACTGAAGCTTTCTTT. Amino acid sequence: CASSPNRGHTEAFF. Using reference TRBV18 and TRBJ1-1 for the parts outside the CDR3, the full variable domain is NAGVMQNPRHLVRRRGQEARLRCSPMKGHSHVYWYRQLPEEGLKFMVYLQKENIIDESGMPKERFSAEFPKEGPSILRIQQVVRGDSAAYFCASSPNRGHTEAFFGQGTRLTVV.

The rearrangement joins TRBV7-9 to TRBJ1-1, with TRBD1 as a possible D gene (5 bases). The CDR3 contains 14 residues. Germline assignment: CDR1 SEHNR and CDR2 FQNEAQ (reference sequence). V was cut by 5 bases and J by 6 bases, with 16 bases left in between. The CDR3 region is CASSPVGGGAEAFF. CDR3 nucleotide sequence: TGTGCCAGCAGCCCAGTCGGGGGAGGGGCTGAAGCTTTCTTT.

V gene TRBV11-3 combines with J gene TRBJ2-1; 9 nucleotides match TRBD2. The V and J ends lost 2 bases and 3 bases, in that order; junction bases with no gene match: 8. The CDR3 loop spans 17 amino acids. Germline V CDR1 and CDR2: SGHNT, YENEEA. This CDR3 is CASSLLRLAGYYNEQFF. The CDR3 DNA reads as TGTGCCAGCAGCTTACTAAGGCTAGCGGGGTACTACAATGAGCAGTTCTTC.

The chain recombines TRBV5-1 with TRBJ2-2; D call uncertain. The V end was cut by 4 bases, the J end by 5 bases, with 6 bases between. The CDR3 totals 12 residues. The V gene's germline CDR1 is SGHRS and CDR2 YFSETQ. CDR3 DNA sequence: TGCGCCAGCAGCGTCCGGACCGGGGAGCTGTTTTTT. Residues: CASSVRTGELFF.

The chain combines TRBV19 with TRBJ2-1; 8 positions agree with TRBD2. Trimming at V came to 3 bases and at J to 6 bases, leaving 4 bases not matched to a gene. CDR3 length: 14 amino acids. The germline V gene encodes CDR1 LNHDA and CDR2 SQIVND (reference sequence). The CDR3 reads CASSIPGLANEQFF. The CDR3 DNA follows: TGTGCCAGTAGTATCCCCGGACTAGCCAATGAGCAGTTCTTC.

CDR3 loop: CASSLASGGALATQYF. Written as DNA, the CDR3 is TGTGCCAGCAGCTTAGCGAGCGGGGGGGCCCTTGCGACCCAGTACTTC. J is TRBJ2-5 and V is TRBV7-8; 10 bases align to TRBD2. The V segment lost 0 bases and the J segment 7 bases; nucleotides outside the gene matches: 8. The CDR3 covers 16 residues. CDR1 and CDR2 from the germline V gene are SGHVS and FQNEAQ.

This clone showed up just a few times. The rearrangement joins TRBV2 to TRBJ1-2; perhaps TRBD1 as D (6 bases). The CDR3 is made up of 13 amino acids. V shed 3 bases and J shed 2 bases, with 7 bases lying between them. Germline CDR1 and CDR2: SNHLY and FYNNEI. The CDR3 loop is CASSEGTNYGYTF. Written as DNA, the CDR3 is TGTGCCAGCAGTGAGGGGACAAACTATGGCTACACCTTC.

The J gene is TRBJ1-2, the V gene TRBV10-3, with 7 bases matching TRBD1. The CDR3 is 11 amino acids. CDR1 and CDR2 (germline): ENHRY, SYGVKD. V was clipped by 2 bases and J by 12 bases; unmatched bases: 3. CDR3 DNA sequence: TGTGCCATCAGTGAGGAGGGGGCCCACACCTTC. Translated: CAISEEGAHTF.

The chain links TRBV3-1 (or the pseudogene TRBV3-2) to TRBJ2-7; the match to TRBD2 covers 7 bases. Germline V CDR1 and CDR2: LGHDT, YNNKEL (reference sequence). Losses at the gene ends were 4 bases for V and 6 bases for J; bases not matched to a gene: 9. This CDR3 comprises 14 residues. The CDR3 loop reads CASSPGRGVGEQYV. The CDR3 bases are TGTGCCAGCAGCCCCGGTCGGGGGGTGGGCGAGCAGTACGTC.

The rearrangement links TRBV19 to TRBJ1-5; D not resolved. Germline lookup yields CDR1 LNHDA and CDR2 SQIVND (reference sequence). Deletions cut 10 bases from V and 7 bases from J, with 20 bases between. The CDR3 extends over 14 amino acids. As DNA, the CDR3 is TGTGCCACCCACCCTGAGGGATTCCGCCAGCCCCAGCATTTT. Protein sequence: CATHPEGFRQPQHF. The full variable domain, rest sourced from reference TRBV19 and TRBJ1-5, is DGGITQSPKYLFRKEGQNVTLSCEQNLNHDAMYWYRQDPGQGLRLIYYSQIVNDFQKGDIAEGYSVSREKKESFPLTVTSAQKNPTAFYLCATHPEGFRQPQHFGDGTRLSIL.

The table lists this clone with a count of one. V usage is TRBV16 and J usage is TRBJ1-2; weak D call: TRBD1 (5 bases). CDR3 length: 15 amino acids. The ends were cut back, 1 base at V and 6 bases at J, with 15 bases in the middle. CDR1 is KGHSY, CDR2 FQNENV, per germline. CDR3 protein: CASSQLSAGLHGYTF. In DNA, the CDR3 is TGTGCCAGCAGCCAATTGTCGGCAGGGCTCCATGGCTACACCTTC. Supplemented by reference TRBV16 and TRBJ1-2, the full variable domain reads GEEVAQTPKHLVRGEGQKAKLYCAPIKGHSYVFWYQQVLKNEFKFLISFQNENVFDETGMPKERFSAKCLPNSPCSLEIQATKLEDSAVYFCASSQLSAGLHGYTFGSGTRLTVV.

This clone was seen a handful of times. V gene TRBV5-1 combines with J gene TRBJ1-1; TRBD1 might be the D (6 bases). This CDR3 spans 15 amino acids. Trimming left V 7 bases short and J 1 base short, with 17 bases between. CDR1 and CDR2 (germline): SGHRS, YFSETQ. This chain's CDR3 is CASSSTGPSNTEAFF. The CDR3 nucleotides are TGCGCCAGCTCTTCCACAGGGCCATCGAACACTGAAGCTTTCTTT.

V usage is TRBV5-4 and J usage is TRBJ2-5; D possibly corresponds to TRBD2 (6 bases). CDR1 and CDR2 from the germline V gene are SGHNT and YYREEE (reference sequence). There are 11 residues in the CDR3. The ends were cut back, 6 bases at V and 11 bases at J, with 14 bases in the middle. The CDR3: CASIGGDQQYF. The CDR3 coding sequence is TGTGCCAGCATCGGAGGGGACCAACAGTACTTC. The complete variable domain, with remaining parts taken from reference TRBV5-4 and TRBJ2-5, reads ETGVTQSPTHLIKTRGQQVTLRCSSQSGHNTVSWYQQALGQGPQFIFQYYREEENGRGNFPPRFSGLQFPNYSSELNVNALELDDSALYLCASIGGDQQYFGPGTRLLVL.